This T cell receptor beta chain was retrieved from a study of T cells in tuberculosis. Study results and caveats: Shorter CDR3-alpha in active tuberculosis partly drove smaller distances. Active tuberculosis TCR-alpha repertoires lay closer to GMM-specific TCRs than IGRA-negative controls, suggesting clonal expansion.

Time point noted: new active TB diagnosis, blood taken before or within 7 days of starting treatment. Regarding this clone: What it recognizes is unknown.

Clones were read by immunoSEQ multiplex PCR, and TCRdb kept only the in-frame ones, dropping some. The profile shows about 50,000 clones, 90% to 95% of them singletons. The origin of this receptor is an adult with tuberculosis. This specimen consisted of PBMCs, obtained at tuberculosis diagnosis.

CDR3 protein: CASSHPMTSGSYNEQFF. CDR3 coding DNA: TGCGCCAGCAGCCACCCCATGACCAGCGGTTCCTACAATGAGCAGTTCTTC. This chain connects TRBV4-3 to TRBJ2-1, with TRBD2 as a possible D gene (5 bases). This CDR3 spans 17 amino acids. With 3 bases removed from V and 1 base from J, the gap between germline ends came to 16 bases. From germline, CDR1 is LGHNA and CDR2 YSLEER.